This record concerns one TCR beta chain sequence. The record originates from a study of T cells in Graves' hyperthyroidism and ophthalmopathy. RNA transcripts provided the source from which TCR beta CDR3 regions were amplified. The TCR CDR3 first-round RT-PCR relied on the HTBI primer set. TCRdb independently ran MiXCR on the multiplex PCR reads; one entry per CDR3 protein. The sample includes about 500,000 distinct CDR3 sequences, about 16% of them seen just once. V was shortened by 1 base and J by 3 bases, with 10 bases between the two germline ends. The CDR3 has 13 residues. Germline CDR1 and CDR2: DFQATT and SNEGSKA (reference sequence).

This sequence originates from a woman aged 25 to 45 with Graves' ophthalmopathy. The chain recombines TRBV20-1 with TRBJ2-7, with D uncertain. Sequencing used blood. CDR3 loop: CSARAAVNYEQYF. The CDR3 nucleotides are TGCAGTGCTAGAGCCGCAGTCAACTACGAGCAGTACTTC.